This T cell receptor (beta chain) derives from a study of blood T cell repertoires in COVID-19. About the study: PBMCs, B-cell-depleted T cells, or T cells were the source of the cDNA or gDNA that made up the material.

In its sample, this clone was seen once. Per the study methods: Reference gene primers were amplified, and this amplification served to estimate nucleated cell counts. Sequencing used immunoSEQ multiplex PCR; TCRdb keeps in-frame clones, though not all of them. The DNA gave D and trimming, while V, J and clone size come from that table. The sample consists of approximately 100,000 clones, 89% of them appearing once. This receptor was taken from a woman of 80 years or more with active COVID-19. The specimen sequenced was peripheral blood.

The CDR3 region has the DNA TGTGCCAGTAGCCGGGACAGGGGTTCACCCCTCCACTTT. Its translation is CASSRDRGSPLHF. This chain connects TRBV19 to TRBJ1-6; 10 bases map to TRBD1. This CDR3 comprises 13 residues. Germline-derived CDR1 and CDR2 are LNHDA and SQIVND (reference sequence). Trimming at V came to 6 bases and at J to 9 bases, leaving 2 bases not matched to a gene.